The TCR beta chain under discussion was sequenced for a study of somatic mutations in cytotoxic T cells in rheumatoid arthritis (dated by TCRdb to about 2017). Study-wide context: Right after diagnosis and prior to the start of any treatment, approximately 30 ml EDTA of peripheral blood was drawn from patients. Sorted V beta1+ cells also underwent TCRB sequencing, and some V beta antibody-stained T-cell populations were flow-sorted at nearly 100% purity on a FACSAria II or Sony SH800. In newly diagnosed rheumatoid arthritis without treatment, the study examined if expanded CD8+ T-cell clones harbor somatic mutations, relying on TCRB deep sequencing to characterize clonality. TCRB deep sequencing was performed for 55 to 65 rheumatoid arthritis patients and more than 15 healthy controls. The median ages of the patient and control groups were essentially identical.

For this clone: Its specific antigen is unknown. Base qualities are not recorded, but no much larger clone differs from it by a single base.

TCRB CDR3 sequencing used the immunoSEQ assay on genomic DNA. The paper's processing steps were these. When patient CD8+ clones exceeding 1% were checked against published virus-specific TCRB sequences, only a few matched. Nothing other than productive TCRB rearrangements was included in the analyses. Clonality was calculated as a Shannon entropy-based productive clonality index, and a clone was defined by a unique TCRB CDR3 sequence. Repertoire overlap between two samples was calculated from the template counts of each clone relative to total templates per sample. V-gene usage from TCRB sequencing and V-gene usage measured by flow cytometry were correlated (Spearman r of roughly 0.56). As stored in TCRdb, this immuneACCESS dataset retains in-frame rearrangements with V and J assigned. A fraction of the clones does not appear; measured against another copy, unresolved V genes explain less than half of the discrepancy, and the remainder lacks a known reason. V and J calls and clone size come straight from that table; D and trimming were deduced from the DNA. This sample has tens of thousands of clones in its table, and roughly 80% of those were observed once. Jointly, the top ten make up under 9% of the sample.

Based on the germline V gene (reference sequence), the CDR1 and CDR2 sequences are LNHDA and SQIVND. Trimming costs V 7 bases and J 0 bases, and their ends lie 12 bases apart. Spanning cysteine to phenylalanine, the CDR3 consists of 15 amino acids. Only the CDR3 portion is preserved as DNA: 45 bases, with reading frame beginning at the first base. Results and caveats for the whole study, not just this receptor: The slight underrepresentation of TRBV07 in patients was not corrected for multiple comparisons. Healthy controls showed no age-related increase in CD8+ clonality, whereas patients did (Spearman r ~ 0.49). CD8+ T-cell clonality in rheumatoid arthritis patients was not significantly different from that in age-matched healthy controls. The expanded CD8+ clones had unknown antigen targets, and not appearing in virus-specific databases did not rule out that they were virus-specific. Several identical CD8+ TCRB sequences were found in both blood and synovial fluid, and in about an eighth of the roughly 65 patients the largest CD8+ clone exceeded 20% of CD8+ cells.

On an AutoMACS, CD4+ and CD8+ cells were isolated via positive magnetic bead selection, and their purity was verified by flow cytometry. Clonal expansions were first screened by flow cytometry with a TCR V beta antibody panel, then characterized by TCRB deep sequencing of sorted CD8+ fractions. Peripheral blood mononuclear cells were isolated by Ficoll-Paque PLUS density gradient separation. Nucleospin Tissue or Tissue XS kits were used to extract DNA from CD4-enriched, CD8-enriched or PBMC samples, and a Qubit 2.0 fluorometer was used for quantification. The receptor was derived from an adult with rheumatoid arthritis. The specimen sequenced was CD8+ T cells sorted from blood. The sequence is built from TRBV19 and TRBJ2-2, and perhaps TRBD1 as D gene, on 5 matching bases. DNA sequence: TGTGCCAGTACCCCGACAGCCGCGAACACCGGGGAGCTGTTTTTT. It encodes CASTPTAANTGELFF. Reference TRBV19 and TRBJ2-2 proteins supply the regions before and after the CDR3; the full variable domain is: DGGITQSPKYLFRKEGQNVTLSCEQNLNHDAMYWYRQDPGQGLRLIYYSQIVNDFQKGDIAEGYSVSREKKESFPLTVTSAQKNPTAFYLCASTPTAANTGELFFGEGSRLTVL.